One and the same sample provided the 5 T cell receptor beta chains below, sequenced in a study of HIV-infected patients and healthy controls (dated by TCRdb to the mid-2010s). Since whole blood was used without any cell fractionation, the repertoire reflected all peripheral T cells in unsorted form. Preparation of the library involved 5' RACE. Sequenced on an Illumina MiSeq. Using SuperScript III with primers targeting the alpha and beta constant regions, around 550 ng of RNA was reverse transcribed. Separate alpha and beta chain libraries were generated by chain-specific third strand synthesis with multiplexing indices. TCRdb redid the processing of the public reads, applying fastp at Q25 and MiXCR, and retained in-frame beta chains. CDR3 protein sequences are deduplicated, and each keeps its most common genes and DNA. Counted in this sample were some 20,000 distinct CDR3 sequences; 9% to 15% of them appeared once. Of the sample, approximately 10% falls within the top ten clones.

Sequencing was done on a sample of blood. These TCRs come from an adult in good health.

At least ten counts were recorded for this clonotype. The chain employs TRBV30 and TRBJ1-6; no reliable D call. Per germline, CDR1 GTSNPN and CDR2 SVGIG (reference sequence). Trimming took 0 bases from V and 10 from J, leaving 7 bases between them. There are 12 residues in the CDR3. The CDR3 bases are TGTGCCTGGAGTGTACACCACTCACCCCTCCACTTT. Protein sequence: CAWSVHHSPLHF. Full variable domain (outside the CDR3, taken from reference TRBV30 and TRBJ1-6): SQTIHQWPATLVQPVGSPLSLECTVEGTSNPNLYWYRQAAGRGLQLLFYSVGIGQISSEVPQNLSASRPQDRQFILSSKKLLLSDSGFYLCAWSVHHSPLHFGNGTRLTVT.

This clonotype qualifies as medium-sized. The chain couples TRBV10-3 to TRBJ1-1, with D hard to call. From germline, CDR1 is ENHRY and CDR2 SYGVKD. This CDR3 region has 15 residues. V lost 0 bases to trimming and J lost 0 bases, with 8 bases between them. The chain's CDR3 is CAISESQDLNTEAFF. The CDR3 DNA reads TGTGCCATCAGTGAGTCCCAGGACCTGAACACTGAAGCTTTCTTT.

This clonotype was counted at least ten times. This chain links TRBV6-2 or TRBV6-3 with TRBJ2-3, with a possible D match to TRBD2 (6 bases). The CDR3 has 15 residues. CDR1 and CDR2 (germline): MNHEY, SVGEGT. V lost 6 bases, J lost 4 bases, and 17 bases lay in between. As DNA, the CDR3 is TGTGCCAGCAGGGAGGAGGGACGGGTTCCAGATACGCAGTATTTT. Encoded protein: CASREEGRVPDTQYF.

This clonotype was counted at least ten times. V is TRBV20-1 and J is TRBJ2-3; the match to TRBD2 covers 9 bases. The CDR3 loop spans 16 amino acids. The V and J ends lost 7 bases and 5 bases, in that order; junction bases with no gene match: 16. The V gene's germline CDR1 is DFQATT and CDR2 SNEGSKA (reference sequence). The DNA of the CDR3 is TGCAGTGTCCCAACCGGAGGCGGGGGGGCCGAAGATACGCAGTATTTT. This translates into CSVPTGGGGAEDTQYF.

The rearrangement joins TRBV28 to TRBJ1-5, with D tentatively TRBD1 (6 bases). Germline loops: CDR1 MDHEN, CDR2 SYDVKM. The CDR3 is 14 residues long. The V end lost 7 bases, the J end lost 11 bases, and 21 bases lay between the germline ends. The CDR3 nucleotides read TGTGCCAGCATCTCTCCCGGACAGCGGTCTGCCCAGCATTTT. Translation gives CASISPGQRSAQHF.